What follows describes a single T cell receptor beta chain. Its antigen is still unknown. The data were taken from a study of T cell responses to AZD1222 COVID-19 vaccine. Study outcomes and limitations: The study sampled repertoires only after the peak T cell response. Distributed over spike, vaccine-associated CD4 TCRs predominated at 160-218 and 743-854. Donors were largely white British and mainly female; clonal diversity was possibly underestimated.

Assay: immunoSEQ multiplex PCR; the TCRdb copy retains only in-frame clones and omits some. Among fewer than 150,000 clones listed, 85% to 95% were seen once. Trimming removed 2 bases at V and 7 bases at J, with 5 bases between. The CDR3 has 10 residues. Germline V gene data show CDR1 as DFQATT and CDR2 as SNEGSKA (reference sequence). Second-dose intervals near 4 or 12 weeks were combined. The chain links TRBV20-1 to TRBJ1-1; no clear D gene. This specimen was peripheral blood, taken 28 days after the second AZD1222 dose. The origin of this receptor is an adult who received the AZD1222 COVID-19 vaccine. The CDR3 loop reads CSARHLEAFF. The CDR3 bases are TGCAGTGCTAGACACCTTGAAGCTTTCTTT.